This TCR beta chain came from a study of T cells in Graves' hyperthyroidism and ophthalmopathy. Study-level points and caveats: Model-based prediction identified ophthalmopathy a median approximately 6.2 months prior to its onset. A model of 13 V-J features distinguished ophthalmopathy from stable hyperthyroidism.

Amplification targeted TCR beta CDR3 regions from RNA transcripts. First-round RT-PCR of the TCR CDR3 relied on the HTBI primer set. TCRdb analysed the multiplex PCR reads with MiXCR anew, one entry per CDR3 protein. The sample carries hundreds of thousands of distinct CDR3 sequences, roughly a quarter recorded once. With duration under 3 months, ophthalmopathy was active: Clinical Activity Score at least 3, NOSPECS at least 4. The diagnoses drew upon clinical symptoms, serum thyroxine and TRAb, thyroid ultrasound and orbital computed tomography. For this clonotype: The antigen is unknown.

V was trimmed by 2 bases and J by 3 bases, leaving 11 bases between them. Germline CDR1 reads SGHRS; CDR2 reads YFSETQ. The CDR3 length is 14 residues. The chain joins TRBV5-1 to TRBJ2-5; D call uncertain. This sequence was found in a woman in her twenties or thirties with Graves' ophthalmopathy. Specimen: blood. The CDR3 DNA follows: TGCGCCAGCAGCTTCGCAGGCCAAGAAGAGACCCAGTACTTC. Protein sequence: CASSFAGQEETQYF.